This T cell receptor (beta chain) was found in a study of blood T cells in healthy people across ages. Study-wide results and limits: It was the long-lived donors that had more naive CD4+ cells and higher diversity than aged donors.

Turning to this clonotype: The antigen remains undetermined.

Donation came from healthy Caucasian individuals in Russia who were aged 6 to 90. Alongside a J-beta primer mix, a sample-barcoded 5' primer served in a second PCR lasting about 7 to 11 cycles. MiXCR was run by TCRdb on the 5' RACE reads, yielding one entry per CDR3 protein. The sample holds fewer than 600,000 distinct CDR3 sequences, over 25% seen once. Germline V gene data show CDR1 as SGHRS and CDR2 as YFSETQ. The CDR3 loop spans 17 amino acids. The junction had 9 bases not matched to a gene; V was cut back by 4 bases and J by 8 bases. The same specimen was also included in a second study, on T cells of mothers and their children.

The source of this sequence is a boy younger than 10 in good health. Sample: blood. This chain uses TRBV5-1 with TRBJ2-1; 16 positions agree with TRBD2. Written as DNA, the CDR3 is TGCGCCAGCAGCCCTGGGACTAGCGGGGGGGTTTTTCATGAGCAGTTCTTC. Protein product: CASSPGTSGGVFHEQFF. Filled out from reference TRBV5-1 and TRBJ2-1, the complete variable domain reads KAGVTQTPRYLIKTRGQQVTLSCSPISGHRSVSWYQQTPGQGLQFLFEYFSETQRNKGNFPGRFSGRQFSNSRSEMNVSTLELGDSALYLCASSPGTSGGVFHEQFFGPGTRLTVL.